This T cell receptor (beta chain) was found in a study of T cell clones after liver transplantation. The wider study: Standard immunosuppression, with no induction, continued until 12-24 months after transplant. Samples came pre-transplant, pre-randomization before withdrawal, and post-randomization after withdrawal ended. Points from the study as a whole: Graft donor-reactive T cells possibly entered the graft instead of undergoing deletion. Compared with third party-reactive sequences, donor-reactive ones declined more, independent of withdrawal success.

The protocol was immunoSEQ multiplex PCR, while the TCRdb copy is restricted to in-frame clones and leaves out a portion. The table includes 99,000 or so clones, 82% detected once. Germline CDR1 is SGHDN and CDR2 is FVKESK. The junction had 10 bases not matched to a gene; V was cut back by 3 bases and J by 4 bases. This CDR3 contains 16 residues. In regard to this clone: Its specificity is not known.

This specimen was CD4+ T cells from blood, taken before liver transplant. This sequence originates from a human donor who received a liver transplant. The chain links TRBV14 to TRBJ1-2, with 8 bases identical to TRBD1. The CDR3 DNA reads TGTGCCAGCAGCCACTTCCGGGACAGGCCCATCTATGGCTACACCTTC. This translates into CASSHFRDRPIYGYTF.